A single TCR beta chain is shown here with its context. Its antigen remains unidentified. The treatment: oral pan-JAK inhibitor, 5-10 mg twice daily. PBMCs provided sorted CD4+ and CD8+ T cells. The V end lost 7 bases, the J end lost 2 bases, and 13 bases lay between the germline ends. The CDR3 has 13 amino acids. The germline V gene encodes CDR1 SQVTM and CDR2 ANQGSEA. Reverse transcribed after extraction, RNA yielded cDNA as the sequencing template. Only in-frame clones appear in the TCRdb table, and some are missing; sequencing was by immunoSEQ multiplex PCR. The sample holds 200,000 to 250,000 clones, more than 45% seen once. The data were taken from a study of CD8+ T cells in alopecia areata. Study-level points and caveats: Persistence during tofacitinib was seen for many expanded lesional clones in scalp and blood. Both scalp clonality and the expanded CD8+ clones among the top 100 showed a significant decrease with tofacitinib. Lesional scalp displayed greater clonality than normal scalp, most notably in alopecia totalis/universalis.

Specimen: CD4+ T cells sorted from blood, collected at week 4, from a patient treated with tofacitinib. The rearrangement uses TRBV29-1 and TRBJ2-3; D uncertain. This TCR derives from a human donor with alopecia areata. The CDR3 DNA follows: TGCAGCGCCCAAACTGGGGTCACAGATACGCAGTATTTT. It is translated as CSAQTGVTDTQYF.